This T cell receptor (beta chain) emerged from a study of radiation and T cells in renal cell carcinoma. Time point meaning: baseline pretreatment blood. Treatment defined: 15 Gy SBRT to primary tumor, nephrectomy 4 weeks later. After SBRT, blood was collected at 2 and 4 weeks, plus baseline. The tumor was a clear cell renal cell carcinoma. Repertoires were generated with immunoSEQ multiplex PCR, while TCRdb's copy carries only in-frame clones and drops some. The sample holds roughly 100,000 clones, 86% seen once. This clone has just one count. The CDR3 runs 15 residues. Trimming cost V 5 bases and J 4 bases, with 17 bases left between them. The germline CDR1 and CDR2 sequences are SEHNR and FQNEAQ (reference sequence).

The V gene is TRBV7-9, the J gene TRBJ1-2; D may be TRBD1 (6 bases). The starting material was blood, obtained from a patient whose treatment included radiotherapy and nephrectomy. The receptor's source is a man in his fifties with renal cell carcinoma. The CDR3 DNA is TGTGCCAGCAGCCTTACCGGACAGAGTGCCTATGGCTACACCTTC. Encoded protein: CASSLTGQSAYGYTF.